The 14 T cell receptor beta chains below come from one sample, sequenced in a study of T-cell reconstitution after alpha-beta-depleted transplantation in children. Molecular barcoding with unique molecular identifiers was used for the TCRbeta library. One entry per CDR3 protein results from TCRdb running MiXCR on the PCR reads. The sample holds 200,000 to 250,000 distinct CDR3 sequences, 9.5% to 13% seen once. The sequencing used PBMCs, collected before TCRalphabeta/CD19-depleted stem cell transplant. The receptors originated from a child under two years old with acute myeloid leukemia, due to receive a stem cell transplant.

This clonotype was detected many times. The rearrangement joins TRBV5-1 to TRBJ2-1, with unresolved D. Trimming took off 0 bases at V and 7 bases at J, with 8 bases between the two ends. Germline V gives CDR1 SGHRS, CDR2 YFSETQ. This CDR3 region has 13 residues. The CDR3 sequence: CASSLAVGNEQFF. The CDR3, as DNA: TGCGCCAGCAGCTTGGCGGTAGGGAATGAGCAGTTCTTC.

This clonotype was found many times. This chain connects TRBV28 to TRBJ1-1; 8 bases map to TRBD1. Trimming took 7 bases from V and 1 from J; bases not matched to a gene: 8. CDR3 length: 15 residues. Germline V gene sequence: CDR1 MDHEN, CDR2 SYDVKM. CDR3 residues: CASKPGQGRNTEAFF. In DNA form, the CDR3 reads TGTGCCAGCAAACCTGGACAGGGAAGGAACACTGAAGCTTTCTTT.

In its sample, this clonotype was seen many times. V gene TRBV20-1 combines with J gene TRBJ2-7; 8 nucleotides align to TRBD1. The CDR3 has 12 amino acids. V trimming: 2 bases; J trimming: 5 bases; junction bases outside the gene matches: 2. Germline V gene data show CDR1 as DFQATT and CDR2 as SNEGSKA (reference sequence). For the CDR3, the DNA is TGCAGTGCTAGACAGGGGGCCGACGAGCAGTACTTC. It codes for CSARQGADEQYF.

The V and J genes are TRBV10-1 and TRBJ2-2; 7 bases map to TRBD2. CDR1 and CDR2 from the germline V gene are WNHNN and SYGVQD (reference sequence). V lost 0 bases to trimming and J lost 3 bases; unmatched junction nucleotides: 16. The CDR3 consists of 20 residues. As DNA, the CDR3 is TGCGCCAGCAGTGAGTCGAAAGGACGCGCGGCGGGAGTTCACACCGGGGAGCTGTTTTTT. Its protein is CASSESKGRAAGVHTGELFF.

This clonotype was counted ten times or more. The V gene is TRBV12-3 or TRBV12-4, the J gene TRBJ2-2; no definite D call. With 6 bases removed from V and 3 bases from J, the gap between germline ends came to 8 bases. There are 13 residues in the CDR3. The CDR3 loop reads CASSRDYTGELFF. CDR3 DNA sequence: TGTGCCAGCAGCCGAGATTACACCGGGGAGCTGTTTTTT.

This chain joins TRBV7-3 and TRBJ2-1; D not resolved. The V end was cut by 2 bases, the J end by 8 bases, with 10 bases between. Germline V lookup: CDR1 SGHTA, CDR2 FQGTGA. This CDR3 comprises 13 residues. CDR3 DNA sequence: TGTGCCAGCAGCTTAGGTGGAGCCTATGAGCAGTTCTTC. Its protein is CASSLGGAYEQFF.

This clonotype was seen at least ten times. The J gene is TRBJ2-1, the V gene TRBV5-1, with D unresolved. CDR3 length: 12 residues. Germline V CDR1 and CDR2: SGHRS, YFSETQ. V dropped 6 bases and J dropped 7 bases, with 11 bases sitting between them. CDR3 residues: CASTGSWNEQFF. The CDR3 bases are TGCGCCAGCACGGGCTCCTGGAATGAGCAGTTCTTC.

This clonotype has at least ten counts. The V and J genes are TRBV5-1 and TRBJ1-3; the D is unclear. The germline V and J ends were trimmed by 5 bases and 0 bases, with 9 bases remaining between them. The CDR3 has 14 amino acids. Per the germline V gene, CDR1 is SGHRS and CDR2 is YFSETQ. CDR3 in DNA: TGCGCCAGCAGTAGAGCGAGCTCTGGAAACACCATATATTTT. Translated: CASSRASSGNTIYF.

This clonotype was observed a few times. The rearrangement uses TRBV5-1 and TRBJ2-1, with TRBD2 matching 11 bases. From germline, CDR1 is SGHRS and CDR2 YFSETQ. The CDR3 spans 16 residues. After removal of 3 bases from V and 4 bases from J, the junction contained 6 bases not matched to a gene. This CDR3 reads CASSYLAGGRYNEQFF. As DNA, the CDR3 is TGCGCCAGCAGCTATCTAGCGGGGGGAAGATACAATGAGCAGTTCTTC.

At least ten counts were recorded for this clonotype. A read error may account for a junction end that differs from germline. The chain couples TRBV9 to TRBJ2-7; D perhaps matches TRBD1 (5 bases). This CDR3 region has 13 residues. Germline assignment: CDR1 SGDLS and CDR2 YYNGEE. The CDR3 DNA reads as TGCGCCAGCAGCGTAGGGGCCTCCTACGAGCAGTACTTC. Protein sequence: CASSVGASYEQYF.

This clonotype has ten or more counts. V is TRBV3-1 and J is TRBJ2-3; possible D gene TRBD2, 6 bases. This CDR3 contains 13 residues. Looked up from germline, CDR1 is LGHDT and CDR2 is YNNKEL (reference sequence). Trimming took 4 bases from V and 9 from J, leaving 14 bases between them. The CDR3 is CASSPGLGKTQYF. The CDR3 bases are TGTGCCAGCAGCCCGGGACTGGGGAAAACGCAGTATTTT.

V usage is TRBV3-1 and J usage is TRBJ1-6; D ambiguous. The V gene lost 1 base and the J gene lost 9 bases, with 10 bases spanning the gap. The CDR3 sequence is 14 residues long. Per the germline V gene, CDR1 is LGHDT and CDR2 is YNNKEL (reference sequence). As DNA, the CDR3 is TGTGCCAGCAGCCAAGGGTCCCGGAGTTCACCCCTCCACTTT. Its translation: CASSQGSRSSPLHF.

This clonotype was recorded at least ten times. This chain joins TRBV20-1 and TRBJ2-5, with 9 bases matching TRBD2. This CDR3 contains 13 residues. V was clipped by 4 bases and J by 4 bases; unmatched bases: 4. CDR1 and CDR2 (germline): DFQATT, SNEGSKA (reference sequence). The CDR3 region is CSAMAGGRETQYF. CDR3 in DNA: TGCAGTGCTATGGCGGGGGGGCGAGAGACCCAGTACTTC.

This clonotype was counted ten times or more. The chain couples TRBV18 to TRBJ1-1; unclear D gene. The CDR3 has 13 amino acids. Per the germline V gene, CDR1 is KGHSH and CDR2 is LQKENI. The germline V and J ends were trimmed by 4 bases and 3 bases, with 9 bases remaining between them. The CDR3 sequence: CASSLGWDTEAFF. Written as DNA, the CDR3 is TGTGCCAGCTCACTCGGCTGGGACACTGAAGCTTTCTTT.